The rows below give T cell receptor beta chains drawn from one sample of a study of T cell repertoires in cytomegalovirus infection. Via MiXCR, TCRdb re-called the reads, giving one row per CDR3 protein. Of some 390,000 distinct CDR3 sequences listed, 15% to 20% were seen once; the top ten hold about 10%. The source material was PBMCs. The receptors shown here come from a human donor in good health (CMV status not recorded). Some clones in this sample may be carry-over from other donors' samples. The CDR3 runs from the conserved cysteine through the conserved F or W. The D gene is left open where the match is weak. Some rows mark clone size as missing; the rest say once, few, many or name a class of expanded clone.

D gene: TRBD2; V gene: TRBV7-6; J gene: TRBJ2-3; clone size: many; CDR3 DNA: TGTGCCAGCAGCCCCGGGACTACCGCCATCGCAAGCACAGATACGCAGTATTTT; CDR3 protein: CASSPGTTAIASTDTQYF
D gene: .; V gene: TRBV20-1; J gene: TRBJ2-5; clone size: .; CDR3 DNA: TGCAGTGCTAGAGGAAATAGCATAGAGACCCAGTACTTC; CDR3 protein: CSARGNSIETQYF
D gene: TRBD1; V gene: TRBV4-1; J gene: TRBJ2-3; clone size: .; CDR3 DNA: TGCGCCAGCAGATTGGGGGACAGGACGGGAGCAGATACGCAGTATTTT; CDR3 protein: CASRLGDRTGADTQYF
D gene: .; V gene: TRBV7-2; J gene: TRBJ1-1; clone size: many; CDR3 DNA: TGTGCCAGCAGCTTATCGGGGGGGCAAAACACTGAAGCTTTCTTT; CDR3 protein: CASSLSGGQNTEAFF
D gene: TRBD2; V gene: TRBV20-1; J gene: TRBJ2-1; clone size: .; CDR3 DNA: TGCAGTGCTAGAGAACTAGCGGGAGGGGTGAGCTCCTACAATGAGCAGTTCTTC; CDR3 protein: CSARELAGGVSSYNEQFF
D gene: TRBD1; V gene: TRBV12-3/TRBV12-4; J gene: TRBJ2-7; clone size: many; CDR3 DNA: TGTGCCAGCAGTGGACAGGGCTACGAGCAGTACTTC; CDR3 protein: CASSGQGYEQYF
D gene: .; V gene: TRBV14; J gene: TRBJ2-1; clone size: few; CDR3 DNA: TGTGCCAGCAGCCCCTCAGGTCCAGGGGATTGGAACAATGAGCAGTTCTTC; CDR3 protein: CASSPSGPGDWNNEQFF
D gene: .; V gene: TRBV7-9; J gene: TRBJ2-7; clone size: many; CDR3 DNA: TGTGCCAGCAGCTTAGTTGGTGAAGACTTATACTTC; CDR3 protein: CASSLVGEDLYF
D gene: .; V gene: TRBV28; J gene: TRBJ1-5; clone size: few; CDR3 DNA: TGTGCCAGCAGTTTACTCAAGCGGGACGGGGAGGATCAGCCCCAGCATTTT; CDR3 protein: CASSLLKRDGEDQPQHF
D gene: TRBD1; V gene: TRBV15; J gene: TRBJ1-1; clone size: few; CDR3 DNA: TGTGCCACCAGCACGCGGACAGGGGAACTTGAAGCTTTCTTT; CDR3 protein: CATSTRTGELEAFF
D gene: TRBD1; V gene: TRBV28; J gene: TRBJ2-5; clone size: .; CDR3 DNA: TGTGCCAGCAGTTTAGAAGCAGGGGGCGCGGAAGAGACCCAGTACTTC; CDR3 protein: CASSLEAGGAEETQYF
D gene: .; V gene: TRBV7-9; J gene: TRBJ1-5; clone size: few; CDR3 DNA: TGTGCCAGCAGCTTATCGAGTAACAATCAGCCCCAGCATTTT; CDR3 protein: CASSLSSNNQPQHF
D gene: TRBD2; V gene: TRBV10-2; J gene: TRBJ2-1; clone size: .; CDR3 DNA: TGCGCCAGCAGTGAGGCCCTAGCGGGGGTAAGAAATGAGCAGTTCTTC; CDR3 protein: CASSEALAGVRNEQFF
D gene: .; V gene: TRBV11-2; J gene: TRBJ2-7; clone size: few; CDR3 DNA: TGTGCCAGCAGCCCCATCCCATCCGAGCAGTACTTC; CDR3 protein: CASSPIPSEQYF
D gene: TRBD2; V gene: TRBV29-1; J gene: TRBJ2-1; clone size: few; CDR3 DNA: TGCAGCGCAGCGTCGAGCGGCGGGGGGATAATCTACAATGAGCAGTTCTTC; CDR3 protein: CSAASSGGGIIYNEQFF
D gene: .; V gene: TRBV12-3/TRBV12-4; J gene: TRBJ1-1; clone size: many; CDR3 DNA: TGTGCCAGCAGGTACGACAGAAGGAACACTGAAGCTTTCTTT; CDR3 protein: CASRYDRRNTEAFF
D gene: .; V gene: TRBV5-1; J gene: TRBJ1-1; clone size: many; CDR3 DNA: TGTGCCAGCAGCTTAGGTGGGTCCACTGAAGCTTTCTTT; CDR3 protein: CASSLGGSTEAFF
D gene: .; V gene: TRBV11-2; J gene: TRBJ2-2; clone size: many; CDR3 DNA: TGTGCCAGCAGCTTAGGGGAACTGGACACCGGGGAGCTGTTTTTT; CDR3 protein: CASSLGELDTGELFF
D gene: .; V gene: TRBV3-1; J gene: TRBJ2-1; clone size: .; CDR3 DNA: TGTGCCAGCAGCCAAACCCGCCGGGGTGAGCAGTTCTTC; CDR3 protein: CASSQTRRGEQFF
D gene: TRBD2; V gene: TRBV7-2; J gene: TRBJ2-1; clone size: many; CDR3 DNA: TGTGCCAGCAGACAATCCAGAGCGGGGTACAATGAGCAGTTCTTC; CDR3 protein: CASRQSRAGYNEQFF
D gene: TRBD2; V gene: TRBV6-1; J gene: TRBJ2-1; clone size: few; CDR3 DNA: TGTGCCAGCACCTCACTAGCGGGGGTTAACAATGAGCAGTTCTTC; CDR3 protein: CASTSLAGVNNEQFF
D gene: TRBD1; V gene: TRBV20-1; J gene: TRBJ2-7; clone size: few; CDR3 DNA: TGCAGTGCTAGACCGGCGGGACAGGGGGCCTGGGGTACCTACGAGCAGTACTTC; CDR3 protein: CSARPAGQGAWGTYEQYF
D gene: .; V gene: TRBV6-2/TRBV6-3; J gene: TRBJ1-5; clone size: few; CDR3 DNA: TGTGCCAGCGCACAGCTTAGCAATCAGCCCCAGCATTTT; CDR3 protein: CASAQLSNQPQHF
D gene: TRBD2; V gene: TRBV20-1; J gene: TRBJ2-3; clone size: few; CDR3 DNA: TGCAGTGCTACATTAGCGGGAGTGTTGACAGATACGCAGTATTTT; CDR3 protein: CSATLAGVLTDTQYF
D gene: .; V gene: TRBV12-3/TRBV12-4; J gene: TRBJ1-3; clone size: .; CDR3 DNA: TGTGCCAGCAGAGAGGGACATACTGGAAACACCATATATTTT; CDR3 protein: CASREGHTGNTIYF
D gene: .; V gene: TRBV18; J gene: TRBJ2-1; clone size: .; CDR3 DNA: TGTGCCAGCTCACCACGGGACGCTAGGGTATCCCGTGAGCAGTTCTTC; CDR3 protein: CASSPRDARVSREQFF
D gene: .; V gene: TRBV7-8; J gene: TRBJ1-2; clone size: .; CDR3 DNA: TGTGCCAGCAGCTTAGAATTGGGTGGGAACTATGGCTACACCTTC; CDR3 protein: CASSLELGGNYGYTF
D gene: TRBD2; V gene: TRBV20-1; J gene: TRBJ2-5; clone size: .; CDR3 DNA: TGCAGTGCTACCCGGACTAGCGGTGAGACCCAGTACTTC; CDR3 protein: CSATRTSGETQYF
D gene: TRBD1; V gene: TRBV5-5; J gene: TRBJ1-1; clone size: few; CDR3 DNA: TGTGCCAGCAGTTACAGGGGGCTTCGTACTGAAGCTTTCTTT; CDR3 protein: CASSYRGLRTEAFF
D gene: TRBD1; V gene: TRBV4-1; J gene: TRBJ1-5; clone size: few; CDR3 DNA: TGCGCCAGCAGCCCCCCTTCCCGGGACAGGGCAATCCATTCTAGCAATCAGCCCCAGCATTTT; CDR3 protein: CASSPPSRDRAIHSSNQPQHF
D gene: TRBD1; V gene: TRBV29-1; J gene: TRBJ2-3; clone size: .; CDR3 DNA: TGCAGCGTGGAAAATCCGGGACAGGGGGCGGGACCTAGCACAGATACGCAGTATTTT; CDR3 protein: CSVENPGQGAGPSTDTQYF
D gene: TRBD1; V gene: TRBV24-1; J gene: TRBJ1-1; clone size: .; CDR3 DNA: TGTGCCACCACCGGGACAGGTCCCTTAGCGATCAGTGAAGCTTTCTTT; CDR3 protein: CATTGTGPLAISEAFF
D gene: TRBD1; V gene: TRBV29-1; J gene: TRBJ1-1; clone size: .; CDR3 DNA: TGCAGCGTAGAGGGGGCGTCGGGCACTGAAGCTTTCTTT; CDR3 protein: CSVEGASGTEAFF
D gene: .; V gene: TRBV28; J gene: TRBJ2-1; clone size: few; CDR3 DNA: TGTGCCAGCAGGGAAGGGGTCGGAGGGAATGAGCAGTTCTTC; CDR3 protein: CASREGVGGNEQFF
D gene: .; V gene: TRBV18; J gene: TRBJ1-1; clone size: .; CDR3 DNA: TGTGCCAGCTCACCGGGCAGGGAGGGCACTGAAGCTTTCTTT; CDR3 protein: CASSPGREGTEAFF
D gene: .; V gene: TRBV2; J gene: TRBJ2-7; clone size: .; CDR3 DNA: TGTGCCAGCATCGAGCAGGGAGTATGGGACGAGCAGTACTTC; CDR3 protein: CASIEQGVWDEQYF
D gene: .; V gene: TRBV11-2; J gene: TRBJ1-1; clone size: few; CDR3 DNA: TGTGCCAGCAGCTTCAATCGACAGGCTGTAGCTTTCTTT; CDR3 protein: CASSFNRQAVAFF
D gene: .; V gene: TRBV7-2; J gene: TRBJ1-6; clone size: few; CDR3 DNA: TGTGCCAGCAGCTGGGGATTCACTAATTCACCCCTCCACTTT; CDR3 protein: CASSWGFTNSPLHF
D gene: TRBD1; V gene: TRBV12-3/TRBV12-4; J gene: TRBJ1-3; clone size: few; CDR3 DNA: TGTGCCAGCAGAGATGGACAGGGGTCAAACACCATATATTTT; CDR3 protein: CASRDGQGSNTIYF
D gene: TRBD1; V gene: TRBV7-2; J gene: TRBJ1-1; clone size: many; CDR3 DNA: TGTGCCAGCAGCTTCGACAGGGGGCGCAACACTGAAGCTTTCTTT; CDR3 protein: CASSFDRGRNTEAFF
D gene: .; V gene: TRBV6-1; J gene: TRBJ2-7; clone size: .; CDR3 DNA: TGTGCCAGCAGTGAAGGGACGTCCTCCTACGAGCAGTACTTC; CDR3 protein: CASSEGTSSYEQYF
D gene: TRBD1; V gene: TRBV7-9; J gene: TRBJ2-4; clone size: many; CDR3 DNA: TGTGCCAGCAGCTCCTCGACAGGGGCCAAAAACATTCAGTACTTC; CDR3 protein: CASSSSTGAKNIQYF
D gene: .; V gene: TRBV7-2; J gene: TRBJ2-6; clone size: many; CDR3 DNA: TGTGCCAGCAGCCCCAGCGTGACTGCGTACTCTGGGGCCAACGTCCTGACTTTC; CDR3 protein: CASSPSVTAYSGANVLTF
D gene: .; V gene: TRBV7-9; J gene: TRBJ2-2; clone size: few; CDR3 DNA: TGTGCCAGCAACCCTGGGTCGGGTACGGCCGGGGAGCTGTTTTTT; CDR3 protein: CASNPGSGTAGELFF
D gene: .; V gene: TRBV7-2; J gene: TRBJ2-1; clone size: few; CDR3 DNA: TGTGCCAGCAGCTTCGACTGGAACTACAATGAGCAGTTCTTC; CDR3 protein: CASSFDWNYNEQFF
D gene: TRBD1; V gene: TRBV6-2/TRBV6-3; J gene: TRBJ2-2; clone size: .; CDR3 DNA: TGTGCCAGCACATGGGACAGGGGATCCCTGGGGACCGGGGAGCTGTTTTTT; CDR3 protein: CASTWDRGSLGTGELFF
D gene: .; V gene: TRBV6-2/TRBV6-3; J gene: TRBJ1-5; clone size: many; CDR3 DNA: TGTGCCAGCAGTTACGGGTATAGCAATCAGCCCCAGCATTTT; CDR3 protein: CASSYGYSNQPQHF
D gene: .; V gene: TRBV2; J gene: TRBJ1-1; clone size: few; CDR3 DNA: TGTGCCAGCCGCCGAGGGGTGGGGACTGAAGCTTTCTTT; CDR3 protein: CASRRGVGTEAFF
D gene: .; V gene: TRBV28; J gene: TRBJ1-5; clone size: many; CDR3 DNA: TGTGCCAGCAGCCAGAGTTTAGGTAGCAATCAGCCCCAGCATTTT; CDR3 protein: CASSQSLGSNQPQHF
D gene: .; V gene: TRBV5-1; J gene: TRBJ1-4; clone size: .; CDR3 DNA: TGCGCCAGCAGCTTGGAGGGGGGTCGGACTAATGAAAAACTGTTTTTT; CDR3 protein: CASSLEGGRTNEKLFF
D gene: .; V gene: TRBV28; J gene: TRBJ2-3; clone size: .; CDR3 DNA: TGTGCCAGCAGCAGTTTGGGGGGCGGGGGCAGCACAGATACGCAGTATTTT; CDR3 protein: CASSSLGGGGSTDTQYF
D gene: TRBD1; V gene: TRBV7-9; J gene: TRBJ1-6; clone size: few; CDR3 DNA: TGTGCCAGCAGCCCGCCCGGGACAGGGTATTCACCCCTCCACTTT; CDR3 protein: CASSPPGTGYSPLHF
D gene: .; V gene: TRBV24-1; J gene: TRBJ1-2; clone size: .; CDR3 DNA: TGTGCCACCAGTGATTTTCGGGACGGCTACTATGGCTACACCTTC; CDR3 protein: CATSDFRDGYYGYTF
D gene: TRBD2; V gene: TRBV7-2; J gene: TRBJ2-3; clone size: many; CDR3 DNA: TGTGCCAGCAGTCCACTAGCGGGAGGGGCAGATACGCAGTATTTT; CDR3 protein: CASSPLAGGADTQYF